Listed below are T cell receptor beta chains from one sample, sequenced in a study of T cell repertoires in cytomegalovirus infection. MiXCR was run by TCRdb on the reads, yielding one entry per CDR3 protein. The sample holds about 150,000 distinct CDR3 sequences; 30% to 40% are singletons and the top ten take around 50%. Their antigens are not known. The sample in question was CD8+ T cells from cultured PBMCs, obtained from culture after CMV antigen stimulation. The source is a human donor in good health (CMV status not recorded). Some clones in this sample may be carry-over from other donors' samples. Each CDR3 is given with its conserved first and last residue. D genes are given only for firm matches. Clone size is shown for a subset of rows, as once, few, many or a class of expanded clone.

TRBJ1-3	8	-	TRBV12-3/TRBV12-4	-	CATPSDGF	TGTGCCACACCCTCCGATGGTTTT
TRBJ2-1	14	TRBD1	TRBV7-4	-	CASSAGTGVIEQFF	TGTGCCAGCAGTGCCGGGACAGGGGTGATTGAGCAGTTCTTC
TRBJ2-3	15	TRBD1	TRBV28	many	CASRKGQGFPDTQYF	TGTGCCAGCAGAAAAGGACAGGGGTTCCCAGATACGCAGTATTTT
TRBJ1-1	13	-	TRBV7-9	few	CASQTGSNTEAFF	TGTGCCAGTCAGACAGGCTCGAACACTGAAGCTTTCTTT
TRBJ1-1	15	-	TRBV7-9	many	CASTPGMGGRHEAFF	TGTGCCAGCACCCCGGGTATGGGGGGGAGGCATGAAGCTTTCTTT
TRBJ2-7	17	-	TRBV28	many	CASSESLLEGMPYEQYF	TGTGCCAGCAGCGAGTCCCTCCTTGAGGGTATGCCCTACGAGCAGTACTTC
TRBJ1-1	12	-	TRBV20-1	-	CSARAGGTEAFF	TGCAGTGCTAGAGCGGGGGGGACTGAAGCTTTCTTT
TRBJ1-2	16	TRBD1	TRBV4-1	few	CASSPSWQGALSGYTF	TGCGCCAGCAGCCCCAGCTGGCAGGGGGCCCTCTCCGGCTACACCTTC
TRBJ1-4	16	TRBD1	TRBV11-2	-	CASSLLQGRVNEKLFF	TGTGCCAGCAGCTTACTACAGGGGAGGGTGAATGAAAAACTGTTTTTT
TRBJ2-1	14	TRBD2	TRBV7-3	few	CASSIAGGLDEQFF	TGTGCCAGCAGTATAGCGGGGGGGCTCGATGAGCAGTTCTTC
TRBJ1-5	14	-	TRBV12-3/TRBV12-4	-	CASSLYGTNQPQHF	TGTGCCAGCAGTTTGTATGGGACGAATCAGCCCCAGCATTTT
TRBJ1-4	15	-	TRBV3-1	-	CASSLRGGPSEKLFF	TGTGCCAGCAGCCTGAGAGGGGGACCAAGTGAAAAACTGTTTTTT
TRBJ2-4	14	-	TRBV6-5	few	CASSSQNPGGIQYF	TGTGCCAGCAGCTCTCAAAACCCTGGGGGCATTCAGTACTTC